This T cell receptor beta chain was sequenced for a study of beta chain features in type 1 diabetes (dated by TCRdb to 2017 to 2018). With regard to the full study: Mean age, gender distribution, total cell number and subset yield were not different between patients and healthy donors. Across all samples, fewer than 130 million sorted cells were examined, and cell number per subset correlated strongly with RNA yield. In the study, recently diagnosed type 1 diabetes patients and matched healthy donors were compared on the TCRB repertoires of their sorted circulating CD4+ T cell subsets. Regulatory and stem cell-like memory subsets were isolated from only 8 patients and about eight healthy donors, whereas naive and central memory subsets came from all 30 or so donors. What the authors observed across the whole study: PCR may preferentially amplify shorter templates, but because patient and control samples were amplified and corrected together, any resulting skew would affect both groups equally. Only small numbers of individuals were included in the HLA sub-analyses, which left unresolved whether HLA type had any influence on TCRB rearrangement. The naive, central memory and regulatory TCRB repertoires appeared to resemble one another more closely among patients than among healthy donors. In all four CD4+ subsets, TCRB CDR3 length was moderately but significantly shorter in type 1 diabetes patients. Patients with type 1 diabetes made fewer insertions and deleted more nucleotides at VDJ recombination sites, implying thymic rearrangement abnormalities. Because cDNA was sequenced instead of genomic DNA, activated cells with high expression could be over-represented, although the groups did not differ in activation or CD3 levels.

Each donor gave one peripheral blood draw, roughly 110 mL on average, collected into heparinised tubes. Using a panel that included CD45RO, CCR7, CD25, CD127, CD95 and CD27, naive, central memory, regulatory and stem cell-like memory CD4+ T cells were sorted on a BD FACSAria II. Purity was above 95% for every sorted population. Right away, PBMCs were isolated by Lymphoprep density gradient centrifugation and were stained directly, with no culture step. So that batch effects would be minimized, each experiment stained and sorted samples in pairs, pairing one healthy donor with one patient. The entire isolated RNA was reverse transcribed using the High Capacity cDNA Reverse Transcription Kit, and thus expressed TCRB transcripts were sequenced. Deep immunoSEQ sequencing was performed on naive, central memory and regulatory T cell samples, with an average of approximately 3.9 million total reads per sample. Sorted cells were lysed in RLT buffer and RNA was extracted with DNase-treated RNeasy Micro or Mini kits, depending on cell number. To prevent cross-contamination, each cell subset was processed individually, whereas patient and healthy donor samples were processed jointly. The immunoSEQ multiplex PCR was used to amplify TCRB sequences from cDNA, yielding 87-bp fragments that span the CDR3 region. Sequencing of the amplicons was performed on the Illumina HiSeq platform. The authors processed their data as follows. Synthetic template baselines were used to correct PCR bias computationally, reads within Hamming distance 2 were collapsed, and singletons that could not be merged were discarded. Reads were aligned to IMGT to assign V, D and J genes, CDR3 length, and insertions or deletions at six rearrangement sites. Clonotype counts were normalized to sorted cell number within each subset before computing true diversity and Gini coefficients with the tcR R package. The overlap coefficient, calculated on TCRB nucleotide sequences, was used to quantify repertoire sharing. TCRdb holds this immuneACCESS table with in-frame rearrangements only. Some clones are missing; in checked studies, unresolved V genes explain under half, and the rest has no known cause. V, J and clone size were drawn from that table, and D and trimming were deduced from the DNA. In this sample the table shows about 220,000 clones, under 13% of which occur a single time. 1% to 1.5% of the sample is taken by the ten largest.

On this clone: Its antigen remains unidentified. There are no base qualities to consult, and no much larger clone falls within one base.

The germline V gene provides CDR1 MNHEY and CDR2 SVGAGI. From the cysteine through the phenylalanine, the CDR3 covers 14 amino acids. CDR3 DNA only is kept here, 42 bases in frame from base 1. Unmatched junction bases come to 7, with V trimmed by 7 bases and J by 7 bases. Rearrangement joined TRBV6-5 to TRBJ2-1; 10 of the junction bases match TRBD2. Source material: central memory CD4+ T cells from blood. This receptor was taken from a man aged 18 to 29 in good health. The sequenced DNA is TGTGCCAGCAAGCCTAGCGGGAGTTCGAATGAGCAGTTCTTC. This yields the protein CASKPSGSSNEQFF.